This record concerns one T cell receptor beta chain sequence. Its antigen is unknown. Sequenced patients had shown CD8+CD57+ cell expansion by flow cytometry. The record originates from a study of CD8+CD57+ T cells in acquired aplastic anemia. Study results and limitations: Patients and controls turned out to have 25 to 30 CD8+ CDR3 sequences in common. Patients and controls were not found to differ significantly in CD8+ Simpson's diversity.

Germline V gene sequence: CDR1 LNHDA, CDR2 SQIVND (reference sequence). Unmatched junction bases numbered 3, after V lost 7 bases and J lost 1 base. The CDR3 is 15 amino acids. Genomic DNA acted as the template from which TCR beta VDJ combination and CDR3 sequence profiling were carried out. TCRdb independently ran MiXCR on the reads; one entry per CDR3 protein. The sample consists of 160,000 or so distinct CDR3 sequences, 40% to 50% of them appearing once. This sequence originates from a human donor with aplastic anemia. Sequenced sample: sorted CD4+, CD8+, or CD8+CD57+ T cells (not recorded which) from PBMCs. V and J are TRBV19 and TRBJ2-3; the match to TRBD2 covers 12 bases. As DNA, the CDR3 is TGTGCCAGTACTTGGACTAGCGGGGGCACAGATACGCAGTATTTT. Its translation: CASTWTSGGTDTQYF.